This T cell receptor beta chain was documented in a study of blood T cell repertoires in COVID-19. Some clones are missing from TCRdb's copy, which holds only in-frame ones; the method was immunoSEQ multiplex PCR. In the table there are 300,000 to 350,000 clones, approximately 91% of which are singletons. Looked up from germline, CDR1 is MDHEN and CDR2 is SYDVKM. Trimming took 4 bases from V and 4 from J; bases not matched to a gene: 8. There are 16 residues in the CDR3. This receptor was taken from a woman aged 25-40 years who had been exposed to COVID-19. Sequencing was performed on PBMCs or T cells enriched from blood (not recorded which). The V and J genes are TRBV28 and TRBJ2-1, with 9 bases identical to TRBD1. In DNA, the CDR3 is TGTGCCAGCAGTTCCCTTGGGACAGGGATTTACAATGAGCAGTTCTTC. This sequence encodes CASSSLGTGIYNEQFF.